A single sample is the source of the 21 T cell receptor beta chains below, sequenced in a study of CD4 T cells in relation to SARS-CoV-2 and coronaviruses. Assay: immunoSEQ multiplex PCR; the TCRdb copy retains only in-frame clones and omits some. The data contain about 36,000 clones, 70% to 85% of them singletons. No antigen has been identified for these receptors. The sequenced sample consisted of memory CD4+ T cells from PBMCs, cultured in vitro. The receptors shown here come from an adult with COVID-19.

The chain links TRBV28 to TRBJ1-1; D is unclear. CDR1 MDHEN and CDR2 SYDVKM come from the germline V gene. Trimming cost V 3 bases and J 1 base, with 9 bases left between them. The CDR3 extends over 14 amino acids. This chain's CDR3 is CASSFRGRNTEAFF. Written as DNA, the CDR3 is TGTGCCAGCAGTTTCCGGGGAAGGAACACTGAAGCTTTCTTT. The whole variable domain, filled in from reference TRBV28 and TRBJ1-1, reads DVKVTQSSRYLVKRTGEKVFLECVQDMDHENMFWYRQDPGLGLRLIYFSYDVKMKEKGDIPEGYSVSREKKERFSLILESASTNQTSMYLCASSFRGRNTEAFFGQGTRLTVV.

The chain joins TRBV15 to TRBJ2-3; no clear D gene. Deletions cut 2 bases from V and 2 bases from J, with 11 bases between. The CDR3 totals 15 residues. Germline V CDR1 and CDR2: LNHNV, YYDKDF (reference sequence). The CDR3 coding sequence is TGTGCCACCAGCAGAAAACAGAGATACACAGATACGCAGTATTTT. Encoded protein: CATSRKQRYTDTQYF.

This chain connects TRBV19 to TRBJ2-5; TRBD1 agrees at 7 bases. The CDR3 consists of 16 residues. V lost 3 bases to trimming and J lost 3 bases; unmatched junction nucleotides: 10. The germline CDR1 and CDR2 sequences are LNHDA and SQIVND (reference sequence). The CDR3 spells CASSILGRDREETQYF. Written as DNA, the CDR3 is TGTGCCAGTAGTATTCTCGGCCGGGACAGAGAAGAGACCCAGTACTTC.

The chain is built from TRBV20-1 and TRBJ2-1; D call uncertain. This CDR3 is built from 10 residues. Germline lookup yields CDR1 DFQATT and CDR2 SNEGSKA (reference sequence). Trimming removed 5 bases from V and 3 bases from J, with 2 bases in between. CDR3 coding DNA: TGCAGTGCTGACTACAATGAGCAGTTCTTC. Protein: CSADYNEQFF.

This clone was picked up a small number of times. V gene TRBV5-1 combines with J gene TRBJ2-7; no firm D call. V lost 3 bases and J lost 2, with 12 bases in between. In germline, CDR1 is SGHRS, CDR2 YFSETQ. The CDR3 is 14 amino acids. The DNA of the CDR3 is TGCGCCAGCAGCTCCACGGCCGGTACCTACGAGCAGTACTTC. Amino acids: CASSSTAGTYEQYF.

This rearrangement joins TRBV1 to TRBJ2-1; TRBD2 is the table's D call and was not checked against the DNA. TRBV1 is a pseudogene locus. CDR3 length equals 17 residues. CDR3 in DNA: TGCACCAGCAGCCCTAACTTAGCGGGGAGCAAAAACAATGAGCAGTTCTTC. It yields the protein CTSSPNLAGSKNNEQFF.

The V call is TRBV6-6, the J call TRBJ2-7; 7 bases map to TRBD2. Germline V lookup: CDR1 MNHNY, CDR2 SVGAGI (reference sequence). The CDR3 consists of 20 residues. V lost 5 bases to trimming and J lost 0 bases; unmatched junction nucleotides: 22. CDR3 DNA: TGTGCCAGCAGTCCCTGGGGGGGACCGCGGCGGCGGGAGAGCTCCTACGAGCAGTACTTC. The encoded protein is CASSPWGGPRRRESSYEQYF.

V is TRBV9 and J is TRBJ2-7; unclear D gene. Germline assignment: CDR1 SGDLS and CDR2 YYNGEE. The CDR3 loop spans 13 amino acids. The V end lost 0 bases, the J end lost 7 bases, and 11 bases lay between the germline ends. The CDR3 loop reads CASSVGPGREQYF. The CDR3 DNA reads TGTGCCAGCAGCGTAGGTCCCGGGCGGGAGCAGTACTTC.

This chain joins TRBV15 and TRBJ2-5; D not resolved. This CDR3 has 14 amino acids. The germline V gene has CDR1 LNHNV and CDR2 YYDKDF (reference sequence). The V end was cut by 1 base, the J end by 2 bases, with 8 bases between. The CDR3 reads CATSRVELQETQYF. In DNA form, the CDR3 reads TGTGCCACCAGCAGAGTAGAGCTACAAGAGACCCAGTACTTC.

J is TRBJ2-6 and V is TRBV2; D remains unclear. The CDR3 extends over 14 amino acids. V dropped 6 bases and J dropped 16 bases, with 22 bases sitting between them. In germline, CDR1 is SNHLY, CDR2 FYNNEI. CDR3 amino acids: CASREPFHLSPLTF. The CDR3 DNA sequence: TGTGCCAGCAGGGAACCTTTTCACCTAAGCCCGCTGACTTTC.

The chain couples TRBV30 to TRBJ2-2; D perhaps matches TRBD1 (5 bases). From germline, CDR1 is GTSNPN and CDR2 SVGIG (reference sequence). The CDR3 consists of 13 residues. V was trimmed by 4 bases and J by 8 bases, leaving 14 bases between them. The CDR3 is CAWTWGLMGELFF. For the CDR3, the DNA is TGTGCCTGGACTTGGGGCCTAATGGGGGAGCTGTTTTTT.

CDR3 nucleotides: TGCGCCAGCAGCATTGTAGCGGGACAAGAGACCCAGTACTTC. Amino acids: CASSIVAGQETQYF. The chain recombines TRBV5-1 with TRBJ2-5, with 8 bases identical to TRBD2. The germline V gene encodes CDR1 SGHRS and CDR2 YFSETQ. This CDR3 spans 14 amino acids. With 4 bases clipped from V and 2 bases from J, the junction kept 4 bases outside the gene matches.

The chain has TRBV5-4 and TRBJ2-7; TRBD2 agrees at 9 bases. The CDR3 covers 13 residues. Germline assignment: CDR1 SGHNT and CDR2 YYREEE (reference sequence). The V gene end was trimmed by 2 bases and the J gene end by 6 bases; junction bases not matched to a gene: 3. As DNA, the CDR3 is TGTGCCAGCAGCTTTTTAGCGGGAGCCGAGCAGTACTTC. This sequence encodes CASSFLAGAEQYF.

This clone has just a few counts. The CDR3 nucleotides read TGTGCCAGCAGCTTAACGGGAGGAGCCCCCAATGAGCAGTTCTTC. Translated: CASSLTGGAPNEQFF. The chain joins TRBV7-9 to TRBJ2-1, with 7 nucleotides matching TRBD2. CDR3 size: 15 residues. Unmatched junction bases numbered 7, after V lost 2 bases and J lost 6 bases. Germline CDR1 and CDR2: SEHNR and FQNEAQ (reference sequence). Looking up the rest from reference TRBV7-9 and TRBJ2-1 gives the full variable domain: DTGVSQNPRHKITKRGQNVTFRCDPISEHNRLYWYRQTLGQGPEFLTYFQNEAQLEKSRLLSDRFSAERPKGSFSTLEIQRTEQGDSAMYLCASSLTGGAPNEQFFGPGTRLTVL.

This rearrangement joins TRBV9 to TRBJ2-5, with 9 bases lining up with TRBD2. The germline gives CDR1 SGDLS, CDR2 YYNGEE. Trimming took 2 bases from V and 5 from J; bases not matched to a gene: 4. The CDR3 totals 14 residues. CDR3 coding DNA: TGTGCCAGCAGCGTGTTAGCGGGAGACGAGACCCAGTACTTC. As protein: CASSVLAGDETQYF.

This clone has a handful of counts. J is TRBJ2-2 and V is TRBV6-5; D gene ambiguous. CDR3 length: 13 amino acids. Trimming cost V 7 bases and J 6 bases, with 12 bases left between them. Germline V gives CDR1 MNHEY, CDR2 SVGAGI. The CDR3 reads CASTISTSGELFF. The CDR3 nucleotides read TGTGCCAGCACAATAAGCACCTCCGGGGAGCTGTTTTTT.

This clone has just one count. The rearrangement links TRBV5-6 to TRBJ1-2; 8 nucleotides match TRBD1. This CDR3 comprises 16 residues. V lost 3 bases to trimming and J lost 3 bases; unmatched junction nucleotides: 10. CDR1 is SGHDT, CDR2 YYEEEE, per germline. The CDR3 here is CASSYRDRRLYYGYTF. CDR3 nucleotides: TGTGCCAGCAGCTACCGGGACAGGCGACTGTACTATGGCTACACCTTC.

This clone was recorded a few times. The chain combines TRBV24-1 with TRBJ2-2; 7 bases line up with TRBD1. V lost 9 bases, J lost 4 bases, and 7 bases stayed unmatched. Germline V gives CDR1 KGHDR, CDR2 SFDVKD. There are 14 residues in the CDR3. The CDR3 DNA reads TGTGCCACCGACGACAGGGTGGGCACCGGGGAGCTGTTTTTT. Its protein product is CATDDRVGTGELFF.

This clone was counted only a few times. The V gene is TRBV28, the J gene TRBJ2-2; 14 positions agree with TRBD2. CDR3 length: 16 residues. Germline lookup yields CDR1 MDHEN and CDR2 SYDVKM. The V gene end was trimmed by 2 bases and the J gene end by 7 bases; junction bases not matched to a gene: 3. CDR3 coding DNA: TGTGCCAGCAGTTTAGGGGGGACTAGCGGGAGCGGGGAGCTGTTTTTT. It specifies CASSLGGTSGSGELFF.

The genes are TRBV3-1 (or the pseudogene TRBV3-2) and TRBJ2-1; TRBD2 agrees at 10 bases. Per the germline V gene, CDR1 is LGHDT and CDR2 is YNNKEL (reference sequence). The J segment lost 6 bases and the V segment lost 0 bases, leaving 8 bases of the junction unmatched. The CDR3 extends over 17 amino acids. The CDR3 reads CASSQDGTSGARNEQFF. CDR3 bases: TGTGCCAGCAGCCAAGATGGAACTAGCGGGGCCCGCAATGAGCAGTTCTTC.

This clone appeared a single time. The chain uses TRBV6-5 and TRBJ2-7; 10 bases line up with TRBD2. The J segment lost 2 bases and the V segment lost 6 bases, leaving 4 bases of the junction unmatched. CDR3 size: 14 residues. CDR1 MNHEY and CDR2 SVGAGI come from the germline V gene. As DNA, the CDR3 is TGTGCCAGCAGCTCTAGCGGGGGTACCTACGAGCAGTACTTC. Its protein is CASSSSGGTYEQYF.